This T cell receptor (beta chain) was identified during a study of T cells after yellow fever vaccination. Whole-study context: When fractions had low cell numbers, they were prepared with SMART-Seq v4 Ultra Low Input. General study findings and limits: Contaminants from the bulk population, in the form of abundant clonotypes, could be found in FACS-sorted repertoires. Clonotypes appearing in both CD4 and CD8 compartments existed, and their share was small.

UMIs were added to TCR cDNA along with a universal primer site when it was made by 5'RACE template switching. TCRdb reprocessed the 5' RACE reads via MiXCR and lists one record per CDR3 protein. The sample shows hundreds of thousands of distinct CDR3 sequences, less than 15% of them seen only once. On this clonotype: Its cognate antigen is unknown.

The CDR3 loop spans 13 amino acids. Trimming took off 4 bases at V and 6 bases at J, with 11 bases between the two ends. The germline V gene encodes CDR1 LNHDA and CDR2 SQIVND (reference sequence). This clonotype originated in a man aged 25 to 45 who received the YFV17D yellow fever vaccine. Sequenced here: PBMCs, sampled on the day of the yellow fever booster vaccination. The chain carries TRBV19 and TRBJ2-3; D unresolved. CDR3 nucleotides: TGTGCCAGTAGTAATGTTGCACCGGATACGCAGTATTTT. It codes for CASSNVAPDTQYF.